This T cell receptor (beta chain) was obtained from a study of T cell repertoires in cytomegalovirus infection. Whole-study context: An indication of both CMV infection and matching HLA type came from public TCR beta signatures.

In this sample, this clonotype turned up many times. What it recognizes is unknown. A read error may account for a junction end that differs from germline. MiXCR was run by TCRdb on the reads, yielding one entry per CDR3 protein. The profile shows some 800,000 distinct CDR3 sequences, about 31% of them singletons. Germline CDR1 reads SSHAT; CDR2 reads FNYEAQ (reference sequence). The CDR3 covers 17 residues. The receptor was isolated from a human donor in good health (CMV status not recorded). Some clones in this sample may be carry-over from other donors' samples. The sample in question was cultured CD8+ T cells from PBMCs, obtained from culture after CMV antigen stimulation. The chain carries TRBV7-7 and TRBJ1-5; tentative D call: TRBD1 (6 bases). This chain's CDR3 is CASSLGGDSVSNQPQHF. CDR3 in DNA: TGTGCTAGCAGCTTAGGGGGAGACAGTGTGAGCAATCAGCCCCAGCATTTT.